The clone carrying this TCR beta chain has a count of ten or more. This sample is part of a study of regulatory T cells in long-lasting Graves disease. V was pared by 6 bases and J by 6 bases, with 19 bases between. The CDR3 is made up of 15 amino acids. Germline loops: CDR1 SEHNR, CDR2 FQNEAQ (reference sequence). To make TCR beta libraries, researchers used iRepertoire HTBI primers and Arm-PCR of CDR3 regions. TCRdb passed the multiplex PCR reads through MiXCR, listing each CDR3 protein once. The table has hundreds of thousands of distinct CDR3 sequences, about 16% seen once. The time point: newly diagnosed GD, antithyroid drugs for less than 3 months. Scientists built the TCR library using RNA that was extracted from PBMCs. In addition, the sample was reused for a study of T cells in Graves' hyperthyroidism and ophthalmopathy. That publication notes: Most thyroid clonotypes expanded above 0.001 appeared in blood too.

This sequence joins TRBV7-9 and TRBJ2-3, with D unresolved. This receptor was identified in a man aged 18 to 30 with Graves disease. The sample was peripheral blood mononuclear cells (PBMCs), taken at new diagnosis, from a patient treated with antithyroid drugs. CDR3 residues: CASSQTRQITDTQYF. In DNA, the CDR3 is TGTGCCAGCAGTCAAACCCGACAAATCACGGATACGCAGTATTTT.